The 16 T cell receptor beta chains given below trace back to one sample, sequenced in a study of tumor-infiltrating lymphocytes in primary liver carcinoma. Joint extraction of RNA and DNA used about 17-33 mg of bulk tissue that was unsorted. Reverse transcription of approximately 520 ng total RNA with a constant-region primer produced TCR beta cDNA. Investigators got TCR beta libraries out of three nested multiplex PCR rounds, done with slightly modified ARM-PCR. With TRBV1-TRBV30 forward primers and a C-beta reverse primer, the first two PCR rounds were run for roughly 9 cycles each. Using its own MiXCR run on the multiplex PCR reads, TCRdb lists one record per CDR3 protein. The table has tens of thousands of distinct CDR3 sequences, approximately 72% seen once; the top ten hold roughly a fifth. Sequencing input: liver tumor tissue from sampling region 1. Subset given: tumor region T1, superior pole. The source of these receptors is a man aged 40-49 years with primary liver carcinoma and hepatitis B virus infection.

This clonotype was seen ten or more times. The chain couples TRBV29-1 to TRBJ2-7; the match to TRBD2 covers 10 bases. Germline CDR1 is SQVTM and CDR2 is ANQGSEA. V gave up 1 base and J gave up 7 bases; unmatched junction bases: 7. The CDR3 loop spans 14 amino acids. CDR3 protein: CSVEGASGRREQYF. The CDR3 nucleotides are TGCAGCGTTGAAGGTGCTAGCGGGAGAAGGGAGCAGTACTTC.

The V call is TRBV9, the J call TRBJ2-2; 9 nucleotides line up with TRBD1. This CDR3 region has 15 residues. V was clipped by 4 bases and J by 4 bases; unmatched bases: 5. The germline CDR1 and CDR2 sequences are SGDLS and YYNGEE. The CDR3 sequence: CASSLTQGATGELFF. The CDR3, as DNA: TGTGCCAGCAGCTTAACACAGGGGGCCACCGGGGAGCTGTTTTTT.

To note about this clonotype: One junction end does not reproduce the germline sequence, and a read error may be involved. The chain couples TRBV18 to TRBJ2-3; 10 bases fit TRBD1. Germline assignment: CDR1 KGHSH and CDR2 LQKENI. This CDR3 spans 16 amino acids. The chain's CDR3 is CARSHRQGASTDTQYF. Here the CDR3 DNA reads TGTGCCAGATCACACCGACAGGGGGCAAGCACAGATACGCAATATTTT.

Worth noting for this clonotype: Since the CDR3 does not end with the conserved phenylalanine or tryptophan, this likely comes from a read error. The DNA is omitted, as the CDR3 cannot be located on it reliably, and the CDR3 follows TCRdb's listing. The chain combines TRBV6-7 with TRBJ2-1; the D call TRBD2 from the table was never checked on the DNA. TRBV6-7 is filed as an ORF, its function uncertain. The CDR3 region is 21 residues in length, termini included. The chain's CDR3 is CASSYSQGRPQAGGAYNEHFL.

This clonotype was found once. An end of the junction differs from the germline gene, which may be a read error. The chain carries TRBV11-3 and TRBJ2-5; D is perhaps TRBD1 (6 bases). The CDR3 loop spans 14 amino acids. Germline lookup yields CDR1 SGHNT and CDR2 YENEEA. CDR3 sequence: CASSPRTAHGTQYF. The CDR3 DNA reads TGTGCCAGCAGCCCCAGGACAGCGCACGGTACCCAGTACTTT.

The J gene is TRBJ2-7, the V gene TRBV19; D tentatively reads TRBD1 or TRBD2 (5 bases each). Germline V gene data show CDR1 as LNHDA and CDR2 as SQIVND (reference sequence). The CDR3 covers 13 residues. Trimming removed 8 bases from V and 0 bases from J, with 11 bases in between. CDR3 region: CASSGTVSYEQYF. CDR3 sequence (DNA): TGTGCCAGTTCCGGGACGGTCTCCTACGAGCAGTACTTC.

About this clonotype itself: A junction boundary mismatches the germline segment, possibly from a read error. The chain carries TRBV6-1 and TRBJ1-2, with D possibly TRBD1 on 5 matching bases. Germline V gives CDR1 MNHNS, CDR2 SASEGT. The CDR3 sequence is 15 residues long. The CDR3 bases are TGTGCCACCAGTGAAGACCGGGACCGATCGTATGGCTATACCTTC. Translated: CATSEDRDRSYGYTF.

Many counts were recorded for this clonotype. One end of the junction varies from germline; a read error may be responsible. The J gene is TRBJ2-2, the V gene TRBV29-1, with unresolved D. Germline V gene lookup returns CDR1 SQVTM and CDR2 ANQGSEA. The CDR3 contains 12 residues. The CDR3 coding sequence is TGCAGCGTTGAGTGGAACGCCGGGGAGCTGTTTTTT. Residues: CSVEWNAGELFF.

This clonotype was counted between two and nine times. This could be a read error, since a much larger clone is one nucleotide away. The rearrangement joins TRBV10-3 to TRBJ2-3, with 8 bases lining up with TRBD1. Germline V lookup: CDR1 ENHRY, CDR2 SYGVKD. Losses at the gene ends were 8 bases for V and 2 bases for J; bases not matched to a gene: 9. This CDR3 comprises 15 residues. CDR3 nucleotide sequence: TGTGCCATCGGCCCCGGGACAGGAACCACAGATACGCAGTATTTT. This encodes CAIGPGTGTTDTQYF.

Worth noting for this clonotype: The junction shows a germline mismatch at one end, possibly a read error. The chain is built from TRBV11-2 and TRBJ2-3; maybe TRBD2 (6 bases). The germline CDR1 and CDR2 sequences are SGHAT and FQNNGV. This CDR3 comprises 15 residues. CDR3 in amino acids: CTSSPLTPEGDTQYF. For the CDR3, the DNA is TGTACCAGCAGCCCTTTGACCCCGGAGGGAGATACGCAGTATTTT.

In its sample, this clonotype was seen many times. The CDR3 loop is CASSLTGYSPNTGELFF. CDR3 nucleotides: TGTGCCAGCAGTTTAACAGGGTACTCGCCCAACACCGGGGAGCTGTTTTTT. The chain links TRBV6-1 to TRBJ2-2; maybe TRBD1 (6 bases). Germline V gene lookup returns CDR1 MNHNS and CDR2 SASEGT. Trimming took off 5 bases at V and 2 bases at J, with 18 bases between the two ends. The CDR3 runs 17 residues.

The CDR3 coding sequence is TGTGCCAGCAATACAGGGACGAGTACGGGTAGGAATGAGCAGTTCTTC. Its translation: CASNTGTSTGRNEQFF. The J gene is TRBJ2-1, the V gene TRBV6-6, with D possibly TRBD1 on 6 matching bases. The CDR3 has 16 residues. In germline, CDR1 is MNHNY, CDR2 SVGAGI (reference sequence). Trimming shortened V by 7 bases and J by 7 bases, and 23 bases separated the two germline ends.

This clonotype has a handful of counts. This clone may be a read error of a much larger clone one base away. The V call is TRBV28, the J call TRBJ2-3, with 14 nucleotides matching TRBD2. Germline CDR1 and CDR2: MDHEN and SYDVKM. This CDR3 is built from 16 residues. CDR3 region: CTSSWTSGRSTDTQYF. The CDR3, as DNA: TGTACCAGCAGTTGGACTAGCGGGAGGTCCACAGATACGCAGTATTTT. The full variable domain, in which reference TRBV28 and TRBJ2-3 provide the parts outside the CDR3, is DVKVTQSSRYLVKRTGEKVFLECVQDMDHENMFWYRQDPGLGLRLIYFSYDVKMKEKGDIPEGYSVSREKKERFSLILESASTNQTSMYLCTSSWTSGRSTDTQYFGPGTRLTVL.

This clonotype was counted a few times. V gene TRBV30 combines with J gene TRBJ2-3, with no clear D. Trimming left V 0 bases short and J 4 bases short, with 8 bases between. The CDR3 loop spans 13 amino acids. CDR1 and CDR2 from the germline V gene are GTSNPN and SVGIG (reference sequence). DNA of the CDR3: TGTGCCTGGAGTGTTTTAGCCGCAGATACGCAGTATTTT. Protein sequence: CAWSVLAADTQYF.

A remark on this clonotype: The junction does not match germline at one end; this may be a read error. The chain joins TRBV11-2 to TRBJ2-7, with TRBD2 matching over 10 bases. Germline V gene data show CDR1 as SGHAT and CDR2 as FQNNGV. The CDR3 runs 18 residues. CDR3 coding DNA: TGTGCCAGCAGCCTATCCGTTGGACCAGCGGGAGGGGGGTACGAGCAGCACTTC. It translates to CASSLSVGPAGGGYEQHF.

A word on this clonotype: At one end the junction does not follow the germline gene, possibly because of a read error. The chain joins TRBV14 to TRBJ2-1; D may be TRBD2 (5 bases). From germline, CDR1 is SGHDN and CDR2 FVKESK. The CDR3 spans 12 residues. The CDR3 bases are TGTACCAGCAGCCAAGCCGGGGAGAGGCAGTTCTTC. Amino acid sequence: CTSSQAGERQFF.